The 14 T cell receptor beta chains below come from one sample, sequenced in a study of CD8 T cells in ankylosing spondylitis. TCRdb recomputed calls from the 5' RACE reads with MiXCR, one row per CDR3 protein. The sample has around 330,000 distinct CDR3 sequences; 11% are singletons. Sequences were obtained from blood, either unsorted or a sorted T cell fraction (not recorded which). The receptor source for this set is a female donor with ankylosing spondylitis or in good health (not recorded which).

This clonotype was seen a few times. The chain couples TRBV12-3 or TRBV12-4 to TRBJ2-1, with TRBD2 identical over 13 bases. This CDR3 is 14 amino acids long. J was trimmed by 8 bases and V by 8 bases; bases with no gene match: 6. The CDR3 bases are TGTGCCAGCGGGGGGACTAGCGGGAAATATGAGCAGTTCTTC. As protein: CASGGTSGKYEQFF.

The chain employs TRBV5-8 and TRBJ1-1; 9 bases map to TRBD1. V lost 4 bases and J lost 3; bases outside the gene matches: 7. Germline V CDR1 and CDR2: SGHTS, YDEGEE. This CDR3 has 15 amino acids. This CDR3 is CASSPWTGADTEAFF. The CDR3, as DNA: TGTGCCAGCAGCCCGTGGACAGGGGCGGACACTGAAGCTTTCTTT.

This chain links TRBV20-1 with TRBJ2-5, with TRBD2 identical over 13 bases. The V gene end was trimmed by 5 bases and the J gene end by 1 base; junction bases not matched to a gene: 7. The CDR3 runs to 16 residues. CDR1 and CDR2 (germline): DFQATT, SNEGSKA (reference sequence). The CDR3 spells CSAQPGLAGSQETQYF. The CDR3 bases are TGCAGTGCTCAACCGGGACTAGCGGGGTCCCAAGAGACCCAGTACTTC.

This clonotype came up many times. The rearrangement links TRBV18 to TRBJ1-1; D is unresolved. The length of the CDR3 is 13 residues. Trimming cost V 2 bases and J 4 bases, with 8 bases left between them. Germline V CDR1 and CDR2: KGHSH, LQKENI. In DNA, the CDR3 is TGTGCCAGCTCACCAGTGGAACGCACTGAAGCTTTCTTT. Translated, it gives CASSPVERTEAFF.

This clonotype was counted only a few times. The chain couples TRBV24-1 to TRBJ2-1, with 11 bases aligning to TRBD2. The CDR3 runs 15 residues. With 5 bases clipped from V and 10 bases from J, the junction kept 9 bases outside the gene matches. In germline, CDR1 is KGHDR, CDR2 SFDVKD. The CDR3 region is CATSGASGGPGEQFF. The CDR3 region has the DNA TGTGCCACCAGTGGGGCTAGCGGGGGGCCTGGGGAGCAGTTCTTC.

The rearrangement joins TRBV20-1 to TRBJ2-7, with D tentatively TRBD1 or TRBD2 (5 bases each). Per germline, CDR1 DFQATT and CDR2 SNEGSKA (reference sequence). This CDR3 is 13 amino acids long. V was trimmed by 5 bases and J by 2 bases, leaving 13 bases between them. The CDR3 sequence: CSAALGGAYEQYF. As DNA, the CDR3 is TGCAGTGCTGCCCTTGGGGGAGCCTACGAGCAGTACTTC.

This clonotype occurred many times. The gene calls are TRBV10-3 and TRBJ1-6; D gene unclear. CDR1 and CDR2 from the germline V gene are ENHRY and SYGVKD. The germline V and J ends were trimmed by 0 bases and 5 bases, with 11 bases remaining between them. This CDR3 is 16 amino acids long. The CDR3 region is CAISESMDGHNSPLHF. CDR3 sequence (DNA): TGTGCCATCAGTGAGTCAATGGACGGACATAATTCACCCCTCCACTTT.

Remarks on this clonotype: A read error may account for a junction end that differs from germline. The gene calls are TRBV7-2 and TRBJ2-1, with 8 bases that match TRBD2. CDR1 is SGHTA and CDR2 is FQGNSA in the germline V gene. The CDR3 is 11 residues long. Here the CDR3 DNA reads TGTGCCAGCAGTTCCGGGACTAGTCGGACCTTC. Translated, it gives CASSSGTSRTF.

Many counts were recorded for this clonotype. The chain is built from TRBV20-1 and TRBJ2-7; 11 bases are a match to TRBD2. Germline-derived CDR1 and CDR2 are DFQATT and SNEGSKA (reference sequence). The CDR3 has 16 residues. V lost 2 bases, J lost 1 base, and 7 bases stayed unmatched. The CDR3 DNA sequence: TGCAGTGCTAGACCTTATCTAGCGGGAGGTTCCTACGAGCAGTACTTC. Its protein product is CSARPYLAGGSYEQYF.

This clonotype was observed a few times. This chain connects TRBV6-5 to TRBJ1-3, with TRBD1 matching over 7 bases. In germline, CDR1 is MNHEY, CDR2 SVGAGI. The CDR3 is made up of 19 amino acids. The V segment lost 4 bases and the J segment 2 bases; nucleotides outside the gene matches: 17. This chain's CDR3 is CASSSPGGDSRGPGNTIYF. The CDR3 DNA sequence: TGTGCCAGCAGTTCCCCCGGAGGGGACAGTCGGGGGCCTGGAAACACCATATATTTT.

The table lists this clonotype with a few counts. The V and J genes are TRBV5-1 and TRBJ2-5, with 8 bases lining up with TRBD2. V trimming: 2 bases; J trimming: 5 bases; junction bases outside the gene matches: 14. CDR3 length equals 17 residues. Germline CDR1 and CDR2: SGHRS and YFSETQ. In DNA, the CDR3 is TGCGCCAGCAGCTTTGGGACGGGAGGGCCGCATTGGGAGACCCAGTACTTC. Protein product: CASSFGTGGPHWETQYF.

This clonotype was picked up many times. This sequence joins TRBV5-5 and TRBJ1-1; TRBD1 agrees at 10 bases. This CDR3 comprises 16 residues. Trimming at V came to 4 bases and at J to 7 bases, leaving 13 bases not matched to a gene. The germline V gene encodes CDR1 SGHKS and CDR2 YYEKEE (reference sequence). CDR3 DNA: TGTGCCAGCAGCCAAACGCCGGGACAGGGGAATATTGAAGCTTTCTTT. It encodes CASSQTPGQGNIEAFF.

The sample holds many counts of this clonotype. The V and J genes are TRBV5-1 and TRBJ2-7, with 10 bases matching TRBD2. The CDR3 totals 15 residues. CDR1 SGHRS and CDR2 YFSETQ come from the germline V gene. V shed 0 bases, J shed 3 bases, and the junction held 3 bases outside the gene matches. The CDR3 region is CASSLVAGGNYEQYF. CDR3 DNA sequence: TGCGCCAGCAGCTTGGTAGCGGGAGGAAACTACGAGCAGTACTTC.

This clonotype was detected a few times. J is TRBJ2-2 and V is TRBV3-1; TRBD1 might be the D (6 bases). V was trimmed by 0 bases and J by 6 bases, leaving 8 bases between them. The CDR3 length is 14 residues. Germline CDR1 and CDR2: LGHDT and YNNKEL (reference sequence). This CDR3 reads CASSQEGGPGELFF. The CDR3 bases are TGTGCCAGCAGCCAAGAAGGGGGTCCCGGGGAGCTGTTTTTT. Together with reference TRBV3-1 and TRBJ2-2, the CDR3 gives the full variable domain: DTAVSQTPKYLVTQMGNDKSIKCEQNLGHDTMYWYKQDSKKFLKIMFSYNNKELIINETVPNRFSPKSPDKAHLNLHINSLELGDSAVYFCASSQEGGPGELFFGEGSRLTVL.